Sequencing of this T cell receptor (beta chain) was carried out in a study of T cell repertoires in cytomegalovirus infection. Study-level background: TCR beta signatures that were public indicated CMV infection and matching HLA type. The study, taken as a whole, reports: Predominance within the ex vivo response was attributable to HLA-C-restricted CMV-specific TCR beta clonotypes.

V lost 5 bases and J 0 bases, leaving 13 bases between the germline ends. CDR3 length equals 15 residues. Germline V gene data show CDR1 as MNHNS and CDR2 as SASEGT. From the reads, TCRdb called clonotypes with MiXCR, one entry per CDR3 protein. The data show some 220,000 distinct CDR3 sequences, with 35% to 45% seen just once and roughly three fifths held by the top ten. This clonotype was seen a handful of times. Its specificity is unknown. The sequencing used CD8+ T cells from cultured PBMCs, collected from culture after CMV antigen stimulation. This chain connects TRBV6-1 to TRBJ1-2; tentative D call: TRBD1 (5 bases). This receptor was identified in a human donor in good health (CMV status not recorded). Some clones in this sample may be carry-over from other donors' samples. The CDR3 DNA is TGTGCCAGCAGTCCGGGACCGACAGCTAACTATGGCTACACCTTC. It codes for CASSPGPTANYGYTF.